These 32 T cell receptor beta chains were all obtained from the same sample, sequenced in a study of response to subunit inactivated influenza vaccine. TCRdb itself ran the RT-PCR reads through MiXCR, one entry per CDR3 protein. The sample yields about 480,000 distinct CDR3 sequences, roughly 9.8% seen once. Specimen: PBMCs from blood, collected about 6 weeks after vaccination. These receptors originate from a man aged 45 to 65 who received an inactivated influenza vaccine.

This clonotype has just one count. CDR3 amino acids: CASSFIGVNYNEQFF. The CDR3 coding sequence is TGTGCCAGCAGTTTCATAGGGGTTAACTACAATGAGCAGTTCTTC. V usage is TRBV27 and J usage is TRBJ2-1, with a tentative D call TRBD1 (5 bases). The CDR3 contains 15 residues. Trimming took 3 bases from V and 3 from J, leaving 12 bases between them. CDR1 and CDR2 from the germline V gene are MNHEY and SMNVEV (reference sequence).

This chain uses TRBV29-1 with TRBJ2-6; 12 positions match TRBD1. Germline lookup yields CDR1 SQVTM and CDR2 ANQGSEA. The V gene end was trimmed by 5 bases and the J gene end by 4 bases; junction bases not matched to a gene: 6. The CDR3 extends over 16 amino acids. CDR3 bases: TGCAGCGTTTGGGGACAGGGGGCAGAAGGGGCCAACGTCCTGACTTTC. Amino acids: CSVWGQGAEGANVLTF.

This clonotype was counted many times. The chain couples TRBV11-2 to TRBJ2-7, with D possibly called TRBD1 or TRBD2 (5 bases each). Trimming took off 4 bases at V and 4 bases at J, with 11 bases between the two ends. Looked up from germline, CDR1 is SGHAT and CDR2 is FQNNGV. The CDR3 covers 13 residues. The CDR3 reads CASSSRDGYEQYF. For the CDR3, the DNA is TGTGCCAGCAGCTCCCGGGACGGATACGAGCAGTACTTC.

The chain joins TRBV12-3 or TRBV12-4 to TRBJ2-3; TRBD1 is a possible D gene (5 bases). This CDR3 has 15 amino acids. V lost 1 base to trimming and J lost 3 bases, with 11 bases between them. CDR3 loop: CASSLGGVVTDTQYF. The CDR3 coding sequence is TGTGCCAGCAGTTTAGGGGGCGTTGTAACAGATACGCAGTATTTT.

The table lists this clonotype with many counts. The chain combines TRBV28 with TRBJ2-2; weak D call: TRBD1 (6 bases). The CDR3 totals 13 residues. Germline V gives CDR1 MDHEN, CDR2 SYDVKM. Trimming removed 8 bases from V and 6 bases from J, with 13 bases in between. The CDR3: CASYGPGAGELFF. The CDR3, as DNA: TGTGCCAGCTATGGACCAGGGGCCGGGGAGCTGTTTTTT.

This clonotype was detected only a few times. The chain employs TRBV7-2 and TRBJ1-6, with D unresolved. This CDR3 spans 14 amino acids. CDR1 and CDR2 from the germline V gene are SGHTA and FQGNSA. V gave up 5 bases and J gave up 4 bases, with 9 bases separating them. CDR3 DNA: TGTGCCAGCAGCGTCTACAGTTATAATTCACCCCTCCACTTT. As protein: CASSVYSYNSPLHF.

This clonotype has just a few counts. The V and J genes are TRBV12-3 or TRBV12-4 and TRBJ2-1, with 16 positions matching TRBD2. This CDR3 comprises 14 residues. J was trimmed by 15 bases and V by 6 bases; bases with no gene match: 8. The CDR3 sequence is CASSPGLAGGLRFF. CDR3 sequence (DNA): TGTGCCAGCAGCCCGGGACTAGCGGGGGGGCTCAGGTTCTTC.

In this sample, this clonotype turned up many times. This sequence joins TRBV7-8 and TRBJ1-6; no definite D call. This CDR3 contains 11 residues. Trimming cost V 1 base and J 10 bases, with 2 bases left between them. Germline V CDR1 and CDR2: SGHVS, FQNEAQ. CDR3 loop: CASSLDSPLHF. As DNA, the CDR3 is TGTGCCAGCAGCTTAGACTCACCCCTCCACTTT.

This chain uses TRBV12-3 or TRBV12-4 with TRBJ2-5, with 8 bases lining up with TRBD2. The CDR3 loop spans 14 amino acids. V shed 6 bases and J 2 bases; nucleotides not matched to a gene: 5. CDR3 sequence: CASRVGTRQETQYF. CDR3 DNA: TGTGCCAGCAGGGTCGGGACTAGACAAGAGACCCAGTACTTC.

The chain recombines TRBV4-3 with TRBJ2-7, with 10 bases lining up with TRBD1. The germline V gene has CDR1 LGHNA and CDR2 YSLEER. V gave up 1 base and J gave up 9 bases; unmatched junction bases: 3. The CDR3 spans 13 residues. CDR3 region: CASSQGQGALQYF. The CDR3 bases are TGCGCCAGCAGCCAAGGACAGGGGGCTTTGCAGTACTTC.

In regard to this clonotype: Because it lacks the conserved phenylalanine or tryptophan at the end, this CDR3 is likely a read error. V and J are TRBV20-1 and TRBJ2-3, with D hard to call. The V gene's germline CDR1 is DFQATT and CDR2 SNEGSKA (reference sequence). Deletions cut 5 bases from V and 7 bases from J, with 31 bases between. The length of the CDR3 is 18 residues. The CDR3 sequence is CSAFIATTRQAFINTQYS. The CDR3 DNA is TGCAGTGCTTTTATCGCCACAACAAGGCAAGCATTTATCAATACGCAGTATTCT.

There are many counts of this clonotype. The gene calls are TRBV6-1 and TRBJ2-7, with 9 bases aligning to TRBD1. The germline V gene encodes CDR1 MNHNS and CDR2 SASEGT. Trimming cost V 6 bases and J 7 bases; bases outside gene matches: 7. This CDR3 spans 13 amino acids. CDR3 sequence: CASSRGTGIEQYF. Here the CDR3 DNA reads TGTGCCAGCAGCCGGGGGACAGGGATTGAGCAGTACTTC.

This clonotype was counted at least ten times. The chain carries TRBV6-1 and TRBJ1-2; D call uncertain. Germline-derived CDR1 and CDR2 are MNHNS and SASEGT. This CDR3 contains 15 residues. The ends were cut back, 5 bases at V and 1 base at J, with 14 bases in the middle. The CDR3 sequence is CASSRSLTDNYGYTF. As DNA, the CDR3 is TGTGCCAGCAGTCGATCCCTGACCGATAACTATGGCTACACCTTC.

A few counts support this clonotype. J is TRBJ2-3 and V is TRBV7-3, with TRBD2 identical over 9 bases. The CDR3 consists of 16 residues. Germline V gene sequence: CDR1 SGHTA, CDR2 FQGTGA. V lost 5 bases and J lost 6; bases outside the gene matches: 12. The chain's CDR3 is CASSPRAGGVSDTQYF. The CDR3 DNA sequence: TGTGCCAGCAGCCCCCGAGCGGGAGGAGTCTCTGATACGCAGTATTTT.

The chain combines TRBV3-1 with TRBJ2-1, with D tentatively TRBD1 (6 bases). The V end was cut by 5 bases, the J end by 0 bases, with 8 bases between. Germline V gene data show CDR1 as LGHDT and CDR2 as YNNKEL (reference sequence). The CDR3 extends over 14 amino acids. CDR3 in DNA: TGTGCCAGCAGCTGGACAGCCTCCTACAATGAGCAGTTCTTC. Encoded protein: CASSWTASYNEQFF.

The rearrangement links TRBV20-1 to TRBJ2-3, with 11 nucleotides matching TRBD1. The CDR3 is made up of 17 amino acids. Germline CDR1 reads DFQATT; CDR2 reads SNEGSKA (reference sequence). V lost 1 base and J lost 5; bases outside the gene matches: 11. The CDR3 loop reads CSARGGTGQGAGDTQYF. CDR3 in DNA: TGCAGTGCTAGAGGGGGCACAGGACAGGGGGCGGGAGATACGCAGTATTTT.

This clonotype was observed a few times. The V gene is TRBV2, the J gene TRBJ1-6, with 9 bases identical to TRBD1. The germline gives CDR1 SNHLY, CDR2 FYNNEI. The CDR3 is 15 amino acids. Germline trimming cut 6 bases from V and 8 bases from J; bases unmatched to any gene: 8. CDR3: CASRTDRGGYSPLHF. Written as DNA, the CDR3 is TGTGCCAGCAGAACGGACAGGGGCGGATATTCACCCCTCCACTTT.

This clonotype was counted only a few times. The chain recombines TRBV27 with TRBJ2-1; D may be TRBD2 (5 bases). Germline V gene lookup returns CDR1 MNHEY and CDR2 SMNVEV (reference sequence). V was clipped by 6 bases and J by 7 bases, with 19 bases between them. The CDR3 extends over 15 amino acids. The CDR3 is CASSRERVLGNEQFF. DNA of the CDR3: TGTGCCAGCAGCCGGGAACGGGTCCTGGGAAATGAGCAGTTCTTC.

This clonotype was seen a handful of times. The V call is TRBV3-1, the J call TRBJ1-2, with 9 bases that match TRBD1. Germline V gives CDR1 LGHDT, CDR2 YNNKEL (reference sequence). CDR3 length: 15 residues. V lost 1 base to trimming and J lost 8 bases; unmatched junction nucleotides: 8. CDR3 loop: CASSQVRDRVAGYTF. CDR3 DNA: TGTGCCAGCAGCCAAGTCAGGGACAGGGTGGCCGGCTACACCTTC.

This clonotype was counted a few times. The chain couples TRBV7-2 to TRBJ2-5; 9 nucleotides agree with TRBD2. Germline V CDR1 and CDR2: SGHTA, FQGNSA. This CDR3 is 15 amino acids long. V gave up 2 bases and J gave up 5 bases; unmatched junction bases: 6. Here the CDR3 reads CASSLNWLAGETQYF. Here the CDR3 DNA reads TGTGCCAGCAGCTTAAATTGGCTAGCGGGGGAGACCCAGTACTTC.

J is TRBJ2-7 and V is TRBV7-2, with D possibly matching TRBD1 (5 bases). V lost 5 bases and J lost 5, with 19 bases in between. This CDR3 region has 15 residues. CDR1 and CDR2 (germline): SGHTA, FQGNSA. The CDR3 region is CASSPPGLRSDEQYF. In DNA form, the CDR3 reads TGTGCCAGCAGCCCACCAGGGCTTCGGTCTGACGAGCAGTACTTC.

The V and J genes are TRBV2 and TRBJ2-7, with a tentative D call TRBD1 (6 bases). The length of the CDR3 is 13 residues. With 6 bases removed from V and 6 bases from J, the gap between germline ends came to 15 bases. From germline, CDR1 is SNHLY and CDR2 FYNNEI. CDR3 region: CASRKDSNIEQYF. As DNA, the CDR3 is TGTGCCAGCAGGAAGGACAGTAATATCGAGCAGTACTTC. Drawing the rest from reference TRBV2 and TRBJ2-7, the complete variable domain is EPEVTQTPSHQVTQMGQEVILRCVPISNHLYFYWYRQILGQKVEFLVSFYNNEISEKSEIFDDQFSVERPDGSNFTLKIRSTKLEDSAMYFCASRKDSNIEQYFGPGTRLTVT.

This clonotype has ten or more counts. The gene calls are TRBV27 and TRBJ2-1; 7 bases are shared with TRBD1. This CDR3 has 14 residues. Germline V gives CDR1 MNHEY, CDR2 SMNVEV (reference sequence). J gave up 5 bases and V 3 bases, and 4 bases lay outside the gene matches. The CDR3 sequence is CASSFGTDNNEQFF. DNA for the CDR3: TGTGCCAGCAGTTTTGGGACAGATAACAATGAGCAGTTCTTC.

This clonotype was seen only a few times. The chain carries TRBV7-7 and TRBJ2-5; possible D gene TRBD1, 7 bases. This CDR3 is built from 16 residues. Germline values: CDR1 SSHAT, CDR2 FNYEAQ (reference sequence). CDR3 residues: CASGPGSGTAKETQYF. The CDR3 DNA reads as TGTGCTAGCGGTCCTGGTTCCGGGACAGCAAAAGAGACCCAGTACTTC.

This clonotype appeared a few times. The genes are TRBV3-1 and TRBJ1-5; a weak D match, TRBD1 (5 bases). This CDR3 spans 14 amino acids. Germline lookup yields CDR1 LGHDT and CDR2 YNNKEL (reference sequence). Trimming cost V 4 bases and J 0 bases, with 7 bases left between them. The CDR3 protein is CASSLRDSNQPQHF. The CDR3 region has the DNA TGTGCCAGCAGCCTCAGGGATAGCAATCAGCCCCAGCATTTT.

This clonotype has just a few counts. The V call is TRBV7-9, the J call TRBJ2-7, with 12 bases matching TRBD1. The germline gives CDR1 SEHNR, CDR2 FQNEAQ (reference sequence). V was clipped by 0 bases and J by 3 bases; unmatched bases: 3. CDR3 length: 16 amino acids. In DNA form, the CDR3 reads TGTGCCAGCAGCTTAGCGGGGACAGGGGGCGGCTACGAGCAGTACTTC. Encoded protein: CASSLAGTGGGYEQYF.

This clonotype was found a few times. The rearrangement uses TRBV7-6 and TRBJ2-7; 8 bases match TRBD1. The V segment lost 5 bases and the J segment 6 bases; nucleotides outside the gene matches: 9. This CDR3 comprises 14 residues. Germline assignment: CDR1 SGHVS and CDR2 FNYEAQ. CDR3 loop: CASSTTGTGGEQYF. CDR3 sequence (DNA): TGTGCCAGCAGCACGACCGGGACAGGAGGCGAGCAGTACTTC. The variable domain in full, completed from reference TRBV7-6 and TRBJ2-7, reads GAGVSQSPRYKVTKRGQDVALRCDPISGHVSLYWYRQALGQGPEFLTYFNYEAQQDKSGLPNDRFSAERPEGSISTLTIQRTEQRDSAMYRCASSTTGTGGEQYFGPGTRLTVT.

This clonotype was seen only a few times. The V call is TRBV6-2 or TRBV6-3, the J call TRBJ1-1; TRBD1 matches 7 bases. The germline CDR1 and CDR2 sequences are MNHEY and SVGEGT. This CDR3 is 15 amino acids long. Trimming took 5 bases from V and 4 from J; bases not matched to a gene: 10. DNA of the CDR3: TGTGCCAGCAGTAAAGGGGGCGGATTGGTCACTGAAGCTTTCTTT. This translates into CASSKGGGLVTEAFF.

This clonotype was recorded at least ten times. The chain links TRBV12-3 or TRBV12-4 to TRBJ2-7, with 9 nucleotides matching TRBD2. Germline trimming cut 6 bases from V and 4 bases from J; bases unmatched to any gene: 13. CDR3 size: 16 residues. CDR3: CASSLGASGIAYEQYF. CDR3 coding DNA: TGTGCCAGCAGCCTAGGGGCTAGCGGGATCGCTTACGAGCAGTACTTC.

This clonotype was counted a few times. The V gene is TRBV20-1, the J gene TRBJ2-3; D possibly corresponds to TRBD2 (6 bases). The CDR3 runs 14 residues. V was shortened by 0 bases and J by 2 bases, with 9 bases between the two germline ends. CDR1 is DFQATT and CDR2 is SNEGSKA in the germline V gene (reference sequence). The CDR3 protein is CSARDTSFTDTQYF. The DNA of the CDR3 is TGCAGTGCTAGAGATACTAGCTTCACAGATACGCAGTATTTT.

This chain uses TRBV28 with TRBJ2-7; unclear D gene. The CDR3 sequence is 12 residues long. Germline V gene lookup returns CDR1 MDHEN and CDR2 SYDVKM. V was cut by 6 bases and J by 7 bases, with 13 bases left in between. Here the CDR3 reads CASSRTYLEQYF. The DNA of the CDR3 is TGTGCCAGCAGCCGAACTTATTTGGAGCAGTACTTC. The variable domain in full, completed from reference TRBV28 and TRBJ2-7, reads DVKVTQSSRYLVKRTGEKVFLECVQDMDHENMFWYRQDPGLGLRLIYFSYDVKMKEKGDIPEGYSVSREKKERFSLILESASTNQTSMYLCASSRTYLEQYFGPGTRLTVT.

Comments on this clonotype: A much larger clonotype is one base distant, so this may be a read error. The rearrangement uses TRBV5-1 and TRBJ2-1, with 9 bases fitting TRBD2. The germline V gene has CDR1 SGHRS and CDR2 YFSETQ. The CDR3 sequence is 15 residues long. CDR3 protein: CASSLAGGGFNEQIF. CDR3 in DNA: TGCGCCAGCAGCTTAGCGGGAGGAGGGTTTAATGAGCAGATCTTC. Based on the CDR3 plus reference TRBV5-1 and TRBJ2-1, the full variable domain is KAGVTQTPRYLIKTRGQQVTLSCSPISGHRSVSWYQQTPGQGLQFLFEYFSETQRNKGNFPGRFSGRQFSNSRSEMNVSTLELGDSALYLCASSLAGGGFNEQIFGPGTRLTVL.